The 18 T cell receptor beta chains reported below all come from one sample, sequenced in a study of blood T cell repertoires in COVID-19. Libraries were prepared by immunoSEQ multiplex PCR; TCRdb keeps only in-frame clonotypes and omits some of them. The sample carries around 150,000 clones, 80% to 90% recorded once. The sequenced material came from peripheral blood. Receptor source: a man between 60 and 75 years old with acute or convalescent COVID-19.

The genes are TRBV28 and TRBJ1-3, with 7 bases fitting TRBD1. The germline CDR1 and CDR2 sequences are MDHEN and SYDVKM. This CDR3 comprises 17 residues. V lost 7 bases to trimming and J lost 2 bases; unmatched junction nucleotides: 14. Written as DNA, the CDR3 is TGTGCCAGCACCCCCCCACAGGGGAGATGGGCTGGAAACACCATATATTTT. Its protein product is CASTPPQGRWAGNTIYF.

This rearrangement joins TRBV15 to TRBJ2-7; D not certain. Germline CDR1 is LNHNV and CDR2 is YYDKDF (reference sequence). The length of the CDR3 is 20 residues. V was cut by 0 bases and J by 5 bases, with 29 bases left in between. The CDR3 DNA sequence: TGTGCCACCAGCAGAGATGACGGGTCCGGTACGTCGATCCGTTTTAACGAGCAGTACTTC. Protein: CATSRDDGSGTSIRFNEQYF.

The chain carries TRBV7-8 and TRBJ2-2; D gene ambiguous. Per germline, CDR1 SGHVS and CDR2 FQNEAQ. The CDR3 sequence is 15 residues long. Trimming shortened V by 3 bases and J by 0 bases, and 8 bases separated the two germline ends. The chain's CDR3 is CASSLSYANTGELFF. In DNA form, the CDR3 reads TGTGCCAGCAGCTTGAGCTACGCGAACACCGGGGAGCTGTTTTTT.

The chain links TRBV11-2 to TRBJ1-1; maybe TRBD1 (5 bases). The CDR3 consists of 14 residues. CDR1 and CDR2 from the germline V gene are SGHAT and FQNNGV. V shed 3 bases and J shed 4 bases, with 12 bases lying between them. CDR3 DNA sequence: TGTGCCAGCAGCTTGGAGGCGGGGACCACTGAAGCTTTCTTT. This codes for CASSLEAGTTEAFF.

This chain uses TRBV24-1 with TRBJ2-3, with D unresolved. Trimming pared 1 base from V and 0 bases from J, leaving 13 bases between. CDR3 length equals 17 residues. The germline V gene has CDR1 KGHDR and CDR2 SFDVKD. The CDR3 reads CATSDFWASQSTDTQYF. The CDR3 nucleotides are TGTGCCACCAGTGATTTTTGGGCAAGTCAGAGCACAGATACGCAGTATTTT.

V and J are TRBV2 and TRBJ2-3, with D maybe TRBD2 (6 bases). CDR1 and CDR2 from the germline V gene are SNHLY and FYNNEI. With 4 bases removed from V and 6 bases from J, the gap between germline ends came to 14 bases. The CDR3 is made up of 14 amino acids. CDR3 DNA: TGTGCCAGCAGTGTGGGGGGAGATGTCGATACGCAGTATTTT. It codes for CASSVGGDVDTQYF.

A few counts support this clone. V is TRBV27 and J is TRBJ1-2, with 9 nucleotides matching TRBD1. CDR1 and CDR2 from the germline V gene are MNHEY and SMNVEV (reference sequence). V lost 5 bases and J lost 0; bases outside the gene matches: 10. The CDR3 is made up of 17 amino acids. CDR3 amino acids: CASSQQGAVPTNYGYTF. CDR3 bases: TGTGCCAGCAGTCAACAGGGGGCCGTACCAACTAACTATGGCTACACCTTC.

The chain joins TRBV7-9 to TRBJ2-1; D remains unclear. With 6 bases removed from V and 12 bases from J, the gap between germline ends came to 24 bases. Germline CDR1 reads SEHNR; CDR2 reads FQNEAQ (reference sequence). The CDR3 has 15 residues. CDR3 DNA sequence: TGTGCCAGCAGTCTCTCAAATCCGGCCACCAGGCGGCAGTTCTTC. Its translation: CASSLSNPATRRQFF.

This clone was found a few times. The chain combines TRBV9 with TRBJ2-2, with 14 positions matching TRBD2. V was clipped by 4 bases and J by 3 bases; unmatched bases: 8. Germline loops: CDR1 SGDLS, CDR2 YYNGEE. This CDR3 spans 18 amino acids. In DNA, the CDR3 is TGTGCCAGCAGCCCTGGGACTAGCGGGAGTCTGCACACCGGGGAGCTGTTTTTT. Protein sequence: CASSPGTSGSLHTGELFF.

This chain joins TRBV2 and TRBJ1-2; tentative D call: TRBD1 (5 bases). V dropped 2 bases and J dropped 3 bases, with 10 bases sitting between them. The CDR3 has 14 amino acids. Germline CDR1 SNHLY, CDR2 FYNNEI. The CDR3 sequence is CASSERGGHYGYTF. CDR3 nucleotides: TGTGCCAGCAGTGAACGCGGGGGTCACTATGGCTACACCTTC.

The CDR3: CASSLTGFYQPQHF. CDR3 bases: TGTGCCAGCAGTTTGACAGGGTTTTATCAGCCCCAGCATTTT. The rearrangement links TRBV28 to TRBJ1-5, with TRBD1 matching over 7 bases. The V segment lost 3 bases and the J segment 5 bases; nucleotides outside the gene matches: 4. The CDR3 contains 14 residues. In germline, CDR1 is MDHEN, CDR2 SYDVKM. The full variable domain, in which reference TRBV28 and TRBJ1-5 provide the parts outside the CDR3, is DVKVTQSSRYLVKRTGEKVFLECVQDMDHENMFWYRQDPGLGLRLIYFSYDVKMKEKGDIPEGYSVSREKKERFSLILESASTNQTSMYLCASSLTGFYQPQHFGDGTRLSIL.

CDR3 nucleotides: TGTGCCAGCAGTCCCATGACAGGGGCACAAACTGAAGCTTTCTTT. This sequence encodes CASSPMTGAQTEAFF. The chain has TRBV28 and TRBJ1-1; TRBD1 agrees at 8 bases. The CDR3 is made up of 15 amino acids. CDR1 is MDHEN, CDR2 SYDVKM, per germline. V was clipped by 5 bases and J by 5 bases; unmatched bases: 10.

J is TRBJ2-1 and V is TRBV5-1, with 10 bases fitting TRBD2. CDR1 is SGHRS, CDR2 YFSETQ, per germline. This CDR3 region has 16 residues. V lost 5 bases to trimming and J lost 7 bases; unmatched junction nucleotides: 12. CDR3 sequence reads: CASSQQSGRVGNEQFF. For the CDR3, the DNA is TGCGCCAGCAGTCAACAAAGCGGGAGGGTAGGGAATGAGCAGTTCTTC. Based on the CDR3 plus reference TRBV5-1 and TRBJ2-1, the full variable domain is KAGVTQTPRYLIKTRGQQVTLSCSPISGHRSVSWYQQTPGQGLQFLFEYFSETQRNKGNFPGRFSGRQFSNSRSEMNVSTLELGDSALYLCASSQQSGRVGNEQFFGPGTRLTVL.

The rearrangement uses TRBV7-6 and TRBJ2-7; 12 nucleotides align to TRBD2. Germline CDR1 is SGHVS and CDR2 is FNYEAQ. Trimming cost V 5 bases and J 1 base; bases outside gene matches: 6. CDR3 length: 16 amino acids. DNA for the CDR3: TGTGCCAGCAGCCCAGGGACTAGCGGGTTTTCCTACGAGCAGTACTTC. Residues: CASSPGTSGFSYEQYF.

The CDR3 spells CASSVDAPPGGNEQFF. The CDR3 nucleotides read TGTGCCAGCAGCGTAGATGCACCCCCGGGAGGCAATGAGCAGTTCTTC. This sequence joins TRBV9 and TRBJ2-1; 7 bases are shared with TRBD2. The V gene's germline CDR1 is SGDLS and CDR2 YYNGEE. The CDR3 runs 16 residues. The J segment lost 6 bases and the V segment lost 0 bases, leaving 9 bases of the junction unmatched. Using reference TRBV9 and TRBJ2-1 for the parts outside the CDR3, the full variable domain is DSGVTQTPKHLITATGQRVTLRCSPRSGDLSVYWYQQSLDQGLQFLIQYYNGEERAKGNILERFSAQQFPDLHSELNLSSLELGDSALYFCASSVDAPPGGNEQFFGPGTRLTVL.

The chain employs TRBV14 and TRBJ1-6; tentatively, D is TRBD1 (6 bases). V was pared by 4 bases and J by 7 bases, with 17 bases between. This CDR3 contains 16 residues. From germline, CDR1 is SGHDN and CDR2 FVKESK. As DNA, the CDR3 is TGTGCCAGCAGCCGCCGGAGGGGGGAGGGGAATTCACCCCTCCACTTT. Residues: CASSRRRGEGNSPLHF.

The rearrangement uses TRBV27 and TRBJ2-5; a weak D match, TRBD2 (7 bases). The CDR3 sequence is 16 residues long. Germline V gives CDR1 MNHEY, CDR2 SMNVEV (reference sequence). The V and J ends lost 3 bases and 5 bases respectively, with 19 bases between them. The CDR3 is CASSLGGGRNGETQYF. The CDR3 coding sequence is TGTGCCAGCAGTTTGGGGGGCGGGAGAAACGGGGAGACCCAGTACTTC.

CDR3 region: CASSKVGAGQGFGELFF. In nucleotides, the CDR3 is TGTGCCAGCAGCAAAGTTGGGGCGGGACAGGGGTTCGGGGAGCTGTTTTTT. V gene TRBV21-1 combines with J gene TRBJ2-2; the D call TRBD1 from the table was never checked on the DNA. TRBV21-1 corresponds to a pseudogene. CDR3 length: 17 amino acids.